The 2 T cell receptor beta chains listed next were all sequenced from one sample in a study of post-analysis software for immune sequencing data. Points from the study as a whole: The study found TRBV5-6, TRBV5-1 and TRBV20-1 among roughly 5 TRBV segments more frequent in patients than controls.

What these receptors recognize is not known. Unique molecular identifiers were built into the TCR beta cDNA libraries. TCRdb reprocessed the PCR reads with MiXCR, giving one entry per CDR3 protein. The table records over 700,000 distinct CDR3 sequences, just under 30% of them present only once. The sequenced material came from blood. Receptor source: a girl between 5 and 17 years old with multiple sclerosis.

This clonotype was picked up a small number of times. The chain links TRBV28 to TRBJ2-7; 9 nucleotides line up with TRBD1. The germline gives CDR1 MDHEN, CDR2 SYDVKM. Losses at the gene ends were 4 bases for V and 3 bases for J; bases not matched to a gene: 10. This CDR3 spans 16 amino acids. CDR3 loop: CASSSTGGWGGYEQYF. CDR3 in DNA: TGTGCCAGCAGTTCAACAGGGGGCTGGGGAGGCTACGAGCAGTACTTC.

The V and J genes are TRBV5-4 and TRBJ2-5, with D unresolved. This CDR3 is 14 amino acids long. Trimming took off 1 base at V and 1 base at J, with 8 bases between the two ends. Germline V CDR1 and CDR2: SGHNT, YYREEE (reference sequence). As DNA, the CDR3 is TGTGCCAGCAGCTTGAGGCAGGCCCAAGAGACCCAGTACTTC. It yields the protein CASSLRQAQETQYF.